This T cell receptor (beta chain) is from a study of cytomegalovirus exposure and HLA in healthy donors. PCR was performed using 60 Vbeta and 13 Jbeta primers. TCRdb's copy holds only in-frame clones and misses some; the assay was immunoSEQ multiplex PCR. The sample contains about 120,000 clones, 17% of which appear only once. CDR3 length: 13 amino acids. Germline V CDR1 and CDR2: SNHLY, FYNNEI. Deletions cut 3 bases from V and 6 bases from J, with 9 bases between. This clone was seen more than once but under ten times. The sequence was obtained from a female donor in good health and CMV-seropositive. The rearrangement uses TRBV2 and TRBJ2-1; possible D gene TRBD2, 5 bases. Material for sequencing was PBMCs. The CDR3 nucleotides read TGTGCCAGCAGTGACGGCGGGTTCAATGAGCAGTTCTTC. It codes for CASSDGGFNEQFF. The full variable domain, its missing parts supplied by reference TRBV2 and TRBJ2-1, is EPEVTQTPSHQVTQMGQEVILRCVPISNHLYFYWYRQILGQKVEFLVSFYNNEISEKSEIFDDQFSVERPDGSNFTLKIRSTKLEDSAMYFCASSDGGFNEQFFGPGTRLTVL.